Listed below are T cell receptor beta chains from one sample, sequenced in a study of blood T cell repertoires in COVID-19. Only in-frame clones appear in the TCRdb table, and some are missing; sequencing was by immunoSEQ multiplex PCR. The profile covers fewer than 250,000 clones, with 80% to 90% appearing a single time and approximately 10% taken by the ten largest. Sequenced material: peripheral blood. The source of these receptors is a middle-aged man with COVID-19, enrolled during active disease. The CDR3 runs from the conserved cysteine through the conserved F or W. Each record gives: J gene, V gene, D gene, CDR3 length, CDR3 DNA, CDR3 protein. D genes are given only for firm matches.

j_gene: TRBJ1-4
v_gene: TRBV18
d_gene: .
len: 15
CDR3nt: TGTGCCAGCTCACCTGTCCAGGCAACTAATGAAAAACTGTTTTTT
CDR3aa: CASSPVQATNEKLFF

j_gene: TRBJ2-7
v_gene: TRBV12-5
d_gene: .
len: 13
CDR3nt: TGTGCTAGTGGTTTGGGGGGGGGCGCCGAGCAGTACTTC
CDR3aa: CASGLGGGAEQYF

j_gene: TRBJ2-4
v_gene: TRBV6-6
d_gene: TRBD2
len: 16
CDR3nt: TGTGCCAGCAGAGATTACCTAGGACTAGCGGCAAACATTCAGTACTTC
CDR3aa: CASRDYLGLAANIQYF

j_gene: TRBJ1-1
v_gene: TRBV18
d_gene: .
len: 13
CDR3nt: TGTGCCAGCTCAGGGGCATTGAACACTGAAGCTTTCTTT
CDR3aa: CASSGALNTEAFF

j_gene: TRBJ2-7
v_gene: TRBV6-6
d_gene: .
len: 14
CDR3nt: TGTGCCAGCAGTTACTCGAGGCAGAGCTACGAGCAGTACTTC
CDR3aa: CASSYSRQSYEQYF

j_gene: TRBJ2-7
v_gene: TRBV5-4
d_gene: TRBD2
len: 16
CDR3nt: TGTGCCAGCAGCTTGGGACTAGCGGGACTAACCTACGAGCAGTACTTC
CDR3aa: CASSLGLAGLTYEQYF

j_gene: TRBJ2-5
v_gene: TRBV10-3
d_gene: .
len: 12
CDR3nt: TGTGCCATCAGTGAAAATCTAGAGACCCAGTACTTC
CDR3aa: CAISENLETQYF

j_gene: TRBJ2-1
v_gene: TRBV10-3
d_gene: .
len: 12
CDR3nt: TGTGCCGTCGGGGGGGACAGTATTTGGCAGTTCTTC
CDR3aa: CAVGGDSIWQFF

j_gene: TRBJ2-7
v_gene: TRBV28
d_gene: TRBD1
len: 15
CDR3nt: TGTGCCAGCAGGCCACCGGGACAGGGACTCTACGAGCAGTACTTC
CDR3aa: CASRPPGQGLYEQYF

j_gene: TRBJ2-7
v_gene: TRBV7-2
d_gene: .
len: 13
CDR3nt: TGTGCCAGCAGCTTAGTAGACATCTACGAGCAGTACTTC
CDR3aa: CASSLVDIYEQYF

j_gene: TRBJ1-5
v_gene: TRBV30
d_gene: TRBD1
len: 13
CDR3nt: TGTGCCTGGAGTAACAGGGGGAATCAGCCCCAGCATTTT
CDR3aa: CAWSNRGNQPQHF

j_gene: TRBJ2-2
v_gene: TRBV9
d_gene: .
len: 13
CDR3nt: TGTGCCAGCAGCGTAGATCGCGGCGGGGAGCTGTTTTTT
CDR3aa: CASSVDRGGELFF

j_gene: TRBJ2-3
v_gene: TRBV2
d_gene: TRBD2
len: 15
CDR3nt: TGTGCCAGCAGTGCGACTAGCGGAGACACAGATACGCAGTATTTT
CDR3aa: CASSATSGDTDTQYF

j_gene: TRBJ2-1
v_gene: TRBV6-5
d_gene: .
len: 13
CDR3nt: TGTGCCAGCAGTCCAGGGGACTACAATGAGCAGTTCTTC
CDR3aa: CASSPGDYNEQFF

j_gene: TRBJ2-7
v_gene: TRBV3-1/TRBV3-2
d_gene: TRBD2
len: 16
CDR3nt: TGTGCCAGCAGCCCGTCTCCTAGCGGGGGGGCCTACGAGCAGTACTTC
CDR3aa: CASSPSPSGGAYEQYF

j_gene: TRBJ1-6
v_gene: TRBV6-5
d_gene: .
len: 16
CDR3nt: TGTGCCAGCAGTTCGCCCTCTTTAGGGGTGAATTCACCCCTCCACTTT
CDR3aa: CASSSPSLGVNSPLHF